This T cell receptor (beta chain) was observed in a study of regulatory T cells in long-lasting Graves disease. Study background: Persistent Graves' disease meant over 5 years of antithyroid drugs with positive TSH receptor antibodies.

Turning to this clonotype: What it binds is not known.

Investigators prepared the TCR beta libraries by applying iRepertoire HTBI primers and Arm-PCR of CDR3 regions. TCRdb redid the calling of the multiplex PCR reads with MiXCR, one entry per CDR3 protein. This sample carries approximately 400,000 distinct CDR3 sequences, about a quarter of them seen once, and the ten largest clones take roughly 26%. This CDR3 contains 14 residues. Germline V lookup: CDR1 SGHDN, CDR2 FVKESK. Trimming cost V 2 bases and J 8 bases, with 12 bases left between them. Study results and caveats: Preferential use of TRBV28, TRBJ1-2 and TRBJ2-5 was seen in persistent disease. The researchers studied only peripheral blood, not thyroid tissue.

The time point here: persistent/refractory GD, antithyroid drugs over 5 years with positive TRAb. The TCR library was made from RNA that had been extracted from PBMCs in TRIzol. This chain uses TRBV14 with TRBJ1-4; D gene ambiguous. This TCR derives from a female donor with Graves disease. Sample: peripheral blood mononuclear cells (PBMCs), taken when the disease was refractory, from a patient treated with antithyroid drugs. CDR3 sequence (DNA): TGTGCCAGCAGCCAATCCAGAAACAACGAAAAACTGTTTTTT. It translates to CASSQSRNNEKLFF.